The clone carrying this T cell receptor beta chain was recorded many times. Its antigen is unidentified. This specimen comes from a study of early T cells in non-severe SARS-CoV-2 infection. About the research overall: Sequenced material consisted of bulk RNA (from unsorted whole blood), and chains were unpaired.

Researchers tagged individual cDNA molecules with unique molecular identifiers. TCRdb passed the 5' RACE reads through MiXCR, listing each CDR3 protein once. The sample includes 50,000 or so distinct CDR3 sequences, roughly 13% seen only once; the top ten take 9.5% to 10%. Study-level findings and limits: The VDJdb matching leaned toward anti-spike CD8 responses and overlooked private and CD4 specificities.

The V gene's germline CDR1 is SGHAT and CDR2 FQNNGV. V gave up 5 bases and J gave up 4 bases; unmatched junction bases: 2. The CDR3 is 12 residues long. The sample comprised whole blood. The TCR comes from an adult who was a healthcare worker with PCR-confirmed SARS-CoV-2 infection or an uninfected control (not recorded which). This sequence joins TRBV11-2 and TRBJ2-7; 7 nucleotides agree with TRBD1. The CDR3 DNA follows: TGTGCCAGCAGCGGGACAGAGTACGAGCAGTACTTC. This encodes CASSGTEYEQYF. Full variable domain (remainder filled in from reference TRBV11-2 and TRBJ2-7): EAGVAQSPRYKIIEKRQSVAFWCNPISGHATLYWYQQILGQGPKLLIQFQNNGVVDDSQLPKDRFSAERLKGVDSTLKIQPAKLEDSAVYLCASSGTEYEQYFGPGTRLTVT.